Following are 2 T cell receptor beta chains from one sample sequenced in a study of tumor and adjacent non-tumor tissue in lung cancer (dated by TCRdb to the late 2010s). RNA was isolated from bulk unsorted tissue, and RNA quality was assessed with a NanoDrop ND-1000 and an Agilent 2100. The library came from multiplex PCR. Sequencing relied on an Illumina HiSeq 2500. TCRbeta libraries were constructed through three rounds of nested PCR with primers (Table S4) according to protocols modified from ARM-PCR. The raw public data were reprocessed by TCRdb itself: fastp quality trimming at Q25, MiXCR clonotype calling, in-frame beta chains only. Every entry covers one CDR3 protein and lists the most common genes and DNA from its rows. The sample table contains approximately 120,000 distinct CDR3 sequences; only one count was recorded for roughly 80% of them. The biggest ten clones account for 37% of the sample.

Sequencing used lung tumor tissue. These TCRs come from a woman aged 55-69 years with non-small cell lung cancer.

With regard to this clonotype: A junction end diverges from the germline sequence, so it may reflect a read error. V gene TRBV20-1 combines with J gene TRBJ2-2; a weak D match, TRBD2 (5 bases). CDR1 DFQATT and CDR2 SNEGSKA come from the germline V gene (reference sequence). This CDR3 has 14 amino acids. CDR3 nucleotides: TGCAGTGCCTCCCTGACGCTAAACACCGGGGAGCTGTATTTT. This codes for CSASLTLNTGELYF.

The sample holds many counts of this clonotype. J is TRBJ1-6 and V is TRBV6-2 or TRBV6-3, with 7 bases matching TRBD1. The J segment lost 9 bases and the V segment lost 6 bases, leaving 8 bases of the junction unmatched. CDR3 length: 14 amino acids. Germline loops: CDR1 MNHEY, CDR2 SVGEGT. Here the CDR3 reads CASRPDRVGSPLHF. The CDR3 nucleotides read TGTGCCAGCAGACCTGACAGGGTCGGTTCACCCCTCCACTTT.